These T cell receptor beta chains were read from a single sample in a study of T cells expressing NK-cell markers. TCRdb re-called the 5' RACE reads and shows each CDR3 protein once, DNA omitted. The sample includes approximately 380,000 distinct CDR3 sequences. Sequencing was performed on blood T cells: a sorted CD56 or NKG2C T cell subset, CD4+ or CD8+ T cells, or bulk PBMC T cells (not recorded which). The receptors stem from a man aged 18-70 years in good health. Each CDR3 is given with its conserved first and last residue.

j_gene,v_gene,CDR3aa
TRBJ1-3,TRBV5-1,CASRSGTGGHTIYF
TRBJ2-1,TRBV6-1,CASKSLVGTSGSDEQFF
TRBJ2-3,TRBV12-3/TRBV12-4,CASSRMVGHVISDTQYF
TRBJ2-5,TRBV19,CASRPPGPLVTQYF
TRBJ2-7,TRBV2,CASSDSGTAEPYEQYF
TRBJ1-6,TRBV20-1,CSARRRGTVRASPLHF
TRBJ2-1,TRBV11-2,CASSSRAWGALVSNEQFF
TRBJ2-5,TRBV30,CAWSVPRSGGETQYF
TRBJ2-7,TRBV5-1,CASSIQTGGYGVEQYF
TRBJ2-5,TRBV12-3/TRBV12-4,CASSPPEGLQETQYF
TRBJ2-7,TRBV11-2,CASSLRFGQGNDEQYF
TRBJ2-1,TRBV12-3/TRBV12-4,CASSRSDRQFF
TRBJ2-7,TRBV7-2,CASRFEAVAPYEQYF
TRBJ2-3,TRBV20-1,CSASPSGTQYF
TRBJ1-1,TRBV20-1,CSALGQPGAEAFF
TRBJ2-5,TRBV6-4,CASSAPWKETQYF
TRBJ2-7,TRBV19,CASGDRGASGIYEQYF
TRBJ2-3,TRBV20-1,CSARHQGGTTDTQYF
TRBJ2-1,TRBV11-2,CASSLDLALAGNEQFF
TRBJ1-1,TRBV2,CASKLGWQVNTEAFF
TRBJ1-1,TRBV20-1,CSARNRDRGNTEAFF
TRBJ2-3,TRBV6-4,CASSASGAGTDTQYF
TRBJ1-2,TRBV7-8,CASSLGPRNFHSGYTF
TRBJ1-6,TRBV18,CASSGGAKDSPLHF
TRBJ1-4,TRBV20-1,CSALTSTEFNEKLFF
TRBJ2-3,TRBV3-1,CASRRTASTDTQYF
TRBJ2-3,TRBV6-2/TRBV6-3,CASSYMGSSLDTQYF
TRBJ2-5,TRBV5-1,CASSQMTGGQETQYF
TRBJ2-7,TRBV5-5,CASSFRGSSSYEQYF
TRBJ2-5,TRBV18,CASSLTAGSDQETQYF
TRBJ1-6,TRBV6-1,CASLEAYNSPLHF
TRBJ2-2,TRBV15,CATGGTKNTGELFF